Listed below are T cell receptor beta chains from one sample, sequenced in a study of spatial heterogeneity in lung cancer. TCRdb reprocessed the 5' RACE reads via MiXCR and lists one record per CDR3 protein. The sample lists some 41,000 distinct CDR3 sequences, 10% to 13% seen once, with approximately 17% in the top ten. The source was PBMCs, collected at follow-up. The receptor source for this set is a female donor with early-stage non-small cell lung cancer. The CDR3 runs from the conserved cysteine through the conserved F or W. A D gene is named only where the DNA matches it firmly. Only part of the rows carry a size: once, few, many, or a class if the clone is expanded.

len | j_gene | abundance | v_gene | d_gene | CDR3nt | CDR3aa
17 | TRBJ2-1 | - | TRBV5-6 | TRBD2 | TGTGCCAGCAGCTTGGCCGGGGGGGGACCCATCTACAATGAGCAGTTCTTC | CASSLAGGGPIYNEQFF
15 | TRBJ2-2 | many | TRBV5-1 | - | TGCGCCAGCAGCTTGGACCCCAGGGGCACCGGGGAGCTGTTTTTT | CASSLDPRGTGELFF
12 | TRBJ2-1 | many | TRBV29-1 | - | TGCAGCGTTAACAGGAATTACAATGAGCAGTTCTTC | CSVNRNYNEQFF
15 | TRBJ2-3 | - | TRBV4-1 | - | TGCGCCAGCAGCCAAGAGGGGGGCGTCCGAGATACGCAGTATTTT | CASSQEGGVRDTQYF
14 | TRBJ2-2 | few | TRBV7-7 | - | TGTGCTAGCAGCTTAGGGATATACGCCGGGGAGCTGTTTTTT | CASSLGIYAGELFF
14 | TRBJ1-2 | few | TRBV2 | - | TGTGCCAGCAGTGAGCGTCTGGGCAGAGTTGGCTACACCTTC | CASSERLGRVGYTF
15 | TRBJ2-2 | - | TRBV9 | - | TGTGCCAGCAGCGCTGAACGACAGTTAACCGGGGAGCTGTTTTTT | CASSAERQLTGELFF
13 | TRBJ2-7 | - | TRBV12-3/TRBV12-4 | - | TGTGCCAGCAGTTTCGCTGCGTCCTACGAGCAGTACTTC | CASSFAASYEQYF
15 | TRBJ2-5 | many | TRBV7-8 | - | TGTGCCAGCAGCCGCAGGAGGGGGTTGCAAGAGACCCAGTACTTC | CASSRRRGLQETQYF
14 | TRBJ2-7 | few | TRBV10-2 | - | TGCGCCAGCAGGGGGACGTTCAGCTCCTACGAGCAGTACTTC | CASRGTFSSYEQYF
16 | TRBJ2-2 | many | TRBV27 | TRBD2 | TGTGCCAGCAGTTTAGCGGGGGGACGAAACACCGGGGAGCTGTTTTTT | CASSLAGGRNTGELFF
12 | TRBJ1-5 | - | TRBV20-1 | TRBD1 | TGCAGTGCTAGAACCGACAGGGGGCATTGTCATTTT | CSARTDRGHCHF
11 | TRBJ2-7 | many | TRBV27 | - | TGTGCCACCAGGAAGGGGTACGAGCAGTACTTC | CATRKGYEQYF
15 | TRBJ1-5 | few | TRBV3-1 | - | TGTGCCAGCAGCCCCCGGGCAGGCTCCAATCAGCCCCAGCATTTT | CASSPRAGSNQPQHF
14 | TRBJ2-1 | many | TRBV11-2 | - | TGTGCCAGCAGCTTAGATCTGGGGGGCGATGAGCAGTTCTTC | CASSLDLGGDEQFF